This T cell receptor beta chain was sequenced during a study of cytomegalovirus exposure and HLA in healthy donors. This PCR relied on a set of 60 Vbeta primers and 13 Jbeta primers. Only in-frame clones appear in the TCRdb table, and some are missing; sequencing was by immunoSEQ multiplex PCR. The table lists 140,000 to 150,000 clones, roughly 85% of them singletons. The CDR3 is made up of 13 amino acids. Germline CDR1 reads SQVTM; CDR2 reads ANQGSEA. Trimming removed 1 base at V and 5 bases at J, with 11 bases between. Sequencing input: PBMCs. The receptor's source is a woman aged 25 to 39 in good health and CMV-seronegative. V gene TRBV29-1 combines with J gene TRBJ2-5; TRBD1 might be the D (6 bases). The CDR3: CSVEGITGETQYF. The CDR3 nucleotides are TGCAGCGTTGAAGGAATTACAGGGGAGACCCAGTACTTC.